This TCR beta chain was found in a study of T cell changes during pregnancy in multiple sclerosis. From germline, CDR1 is SGHNT and CDR2 YENEEA. The CDR3 runs 15 residues. Trimming left V 1 base short and J 9 bases short, with 16 bases between. Sequencing was performed with immunoSEQ multiplex PCR; in TCRdb, only in-frame clones are kept and a portion is missing. This table holds more than 45,000 clones, 85% to 95% found once. This receptor was taken from a female donor with multiple sclerosis, enrolled in a pregnancy study. Source: CD4+ T cells from peripheral blood mononuclear cells, taken in the second trimester of pregnancy. V usage is TRBV11-3 and J usage is TRBJ2-1, with a weak D call TRBD2 (6 bases). The CDR3, as DNA: TGTGCCAGCAGCTTAGGTCGGACTTGGGGAGGTGAGCAGTTCTTC. Translating gives CASSLGRTWGGEQFF.